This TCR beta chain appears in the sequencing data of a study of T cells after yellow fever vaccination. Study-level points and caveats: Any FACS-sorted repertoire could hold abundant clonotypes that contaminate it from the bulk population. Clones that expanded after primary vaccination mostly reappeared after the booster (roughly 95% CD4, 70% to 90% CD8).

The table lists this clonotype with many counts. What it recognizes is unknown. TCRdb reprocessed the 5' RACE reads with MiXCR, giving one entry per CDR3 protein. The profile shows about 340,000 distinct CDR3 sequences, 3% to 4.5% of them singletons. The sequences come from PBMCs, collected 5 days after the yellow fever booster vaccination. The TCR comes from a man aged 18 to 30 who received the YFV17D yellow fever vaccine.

CDR3 coding DNA: TGTGCCAGCAGTCCAATCGGGACACCCGAGCAGTACGTC. It specifies CASSPIGTPEQYV. V usage is TRBV28 and J usage is TRBJ2-7; D possibly corresponds to TRBD1 (6 bases). Germline V gene data show CDR1 as MDHEN and CDR2 as SYDVKM. The CDR3 is made up of 13 amino acids. The ends were cut back, 5 bases at V and 6 bases at J, with 14 bases in the middle.